The entry that follows covers one TCR beta chain sequence. The data belong to a study of blood T cell repertoires in COVID-19. Study summary: The United States, Italy and Spain were the sources of the acute and convalescent COVID-19 samples. T cells, B-cell-depleted T cells, or PBMCs supplied cDNA or gDNA.

Profiled with immunoSEQ multiplex PCR; TCRdb holds only in-frame clones, not every one. The table shows some 81,000 clones, with 90% occurring only once. The sequenced sample was peripheral blood. The receptor comes from a woman in her forties or fifties in a cohort sampled during active COVID-19.

Here the CDR3 reads CASSPPRGGGFDEQFF. The CDR3 DNA follows: TGTGCCAGCAGTCCCCCCCGGGGGGGTGGCTTCGATGAGCAGTTCTTC. J is TRBJ2-1 and V is TRBV28; 8 bases line up with TRBD2. The V segment lost 5 bases and the J segment 8 bases; nucleotides outside the gene matches: 14. The germline V gene has CDR1 MDHEN and CDR2 SYDVKM. The CDR3 consists of 16 residues.